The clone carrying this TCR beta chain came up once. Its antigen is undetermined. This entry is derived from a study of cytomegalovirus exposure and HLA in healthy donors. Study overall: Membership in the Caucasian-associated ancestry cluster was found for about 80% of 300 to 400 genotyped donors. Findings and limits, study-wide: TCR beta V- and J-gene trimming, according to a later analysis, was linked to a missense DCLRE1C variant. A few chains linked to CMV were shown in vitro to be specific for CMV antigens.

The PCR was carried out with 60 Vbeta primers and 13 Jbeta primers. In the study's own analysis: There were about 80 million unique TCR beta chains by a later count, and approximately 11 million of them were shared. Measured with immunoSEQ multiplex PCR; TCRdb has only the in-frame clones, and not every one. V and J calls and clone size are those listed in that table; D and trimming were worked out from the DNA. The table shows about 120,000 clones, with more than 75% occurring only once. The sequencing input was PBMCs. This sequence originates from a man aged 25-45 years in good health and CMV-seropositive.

The CDR3 nucleotides read TGTGCCAGCAGTTTGGGAGGGAACCTCGACGCTTTCTTT. This encodes CASSLGGNLDAFF. J is TRBJ1-1 and V is TRBV27; D is undetermined. Per germline, CDR1 MNHEY and CDR2 SMNVEV (reference sequence). CDR3 length: 13 residues. Trimming stripped 3 bases from V and 11 bases from J, with 16 bases between.